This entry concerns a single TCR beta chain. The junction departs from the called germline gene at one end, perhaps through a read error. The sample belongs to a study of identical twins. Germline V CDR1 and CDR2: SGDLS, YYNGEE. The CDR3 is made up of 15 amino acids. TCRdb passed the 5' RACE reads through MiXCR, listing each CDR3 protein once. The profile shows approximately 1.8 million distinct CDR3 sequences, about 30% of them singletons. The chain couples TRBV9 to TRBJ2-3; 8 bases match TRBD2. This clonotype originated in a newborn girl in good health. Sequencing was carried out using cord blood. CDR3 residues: CASSLDGGGRDTRYF. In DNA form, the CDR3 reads TGTGCCAGCAGCTTGGACGGCGGGGGGAGGGATACGCGGTATTTT.